A selection of T cell receptor beta chains follows, all from one sample in a study of cytomegalovirus exposure and HLA in healthy donors. The protocol was immunoSEQ multiplex PCR, while the TCRdb copy is restricted to in-frame clones and leaves out a portion. The sample contains roughly 180,000 clones, 77% of which appear only once. The sample was PBMCs. The receptors here all came from a woman aged 25 to 39 in good health and CMV-seropositive. The CDR3 runs from the conserved cysteine through the conserved F or W. A D gene is named only where the DNA matches it firmly. Expanded clones are given a class, and other clones once, few, many or no size at all.

.	TRBJ1-2	.	TRBV30	CAWSPGGGYTF	TGTGCCTGGAGTCCGGGAGGGGGCTACACCTTC
.	TRBJ2-7	TRBD1	TRBV5-1	CASSSPGQGKYEQYF	TGCGCCAGCAGCTCCCCGGGACAGGGGAAGTACGAGCAGTACTTC
.	TRBJ1-2	.	TRBV28	CASSFPGFDGYTF	TGTGCCAGCAGTTTCCCCGGGTTTGATGGCTACACCTTC
.	TRBJ1-1	.	TRBV9	CASSSPLNTEAFF	TGTGCCAGCAGCTCTCCCCTAAACACTGAAGCTTTCTTT
once	TRBJ2-1	TRBD2	TRBV6-5	CASRTSGLINEQFF	TGTGCCAGCAGAACTAGCGGGTTAATCAATGAGCAGTTCTTC
.	TRBJ2-1	TRBD2	TRBV28	CASNRPASGLNEQFF	TGTGCCAGCAACCGTCCGGCTAGCGGGCTGAATGAGCAGTTCTTC
.	TRBJ2-2	.	TRBV30	CAWGGIGELFF	TGTGCCTGGGGGGGGATCGGGGAGCTGTTTTTT
once	TRBJ2-1	TRBD2	TRBV6-5	CASSYFSGRAYNEQFF	TGTGCCAGCAGTTACTTCAGCGGGAGGGCCTACAATGAGCAGTTCTTC
.	TRBJ2-1	.	TRBV28	CASSQPSVSSYNEQFF	TGTGCCAGCAGTCAGCCTAGCGTGAGCTCCTACAATGAGCAGTTCTTC
.	TRBJ2-1	.	TRBV11-2	CASSLERAYNEQFF	TGTGCCAGCAGCCTAGAGCGGGCCTACAATGAGCAGTTCTTC
few	TRBJ2-5	TRBD1	TRBV4-2	CASSQEGHRGEETQYF	TGTGCCAGCAGCCAAGAAGGTCACAGGGGCGAAGAGACCCAGTACTTC
.	TRBJ1-4	.	TRBV6-5	CASSQEGKLFF	TGTGCCAGCAGCCAGGAAGGAAAACTGTTTTTT
.	TRBJ1-3	.	TRBV9	CASSAVLSGNTIYF	TGTGCCAGCAGCGCCGTTCTCTCTGGAAACACCATATATTTT
.	TRBJ2-7	.	TRBV11-2	CASSPRTEPLYEQYF	TGTGCCAGCAGCCCTCGGACAGAACCCCTTTACGAGCAGTACTTC
once	TRBJ1-1	TRBD1	TRBV4-3	CASSQDKGQVNTEAFF	TGCGCCAGCAGCCAAGATAAGGGACAGGTGAACACTGAAGCTTTCTTT
.	TRBJ2-5	.	TRBV14	CASSRVGSQETQYF	TGTGCCAGCAGCCGCGTGGGGAGCCAAGAGACCCAGTACTTC
.	TRBJ2-7	.	TRBV7-8	CASSIIPGQGQAGGSSYEQYF	TGTGCCAGCAGCATCATACCGGGACAGGGTCAAGCGGGAGGGAGCTCCTACGAGCAGTACTTC
few	TRBJ2-2	TRBD2	TRBV10-2	CASSDGLAGVGELFF	TGCGCCAGCAGTGATGGACTAGCGGGAGTGGGGGAGCTGTTTTTT
.	TRBJ2-7	.	TRBV5-5	CASSSQGGTYEQYF	TGTGCCAGCAGCTCACAGGGTGGGACCTACGAGCAGTACTTC
few	TRBJ2-7	.	TRBV30	CAWMGGRSPYEQYF	TGTGCCTGGATGGGTGGGAGGAGTCCCTACGAGCAGTACTTC
.	TRBJ1-4	.	TRBV7-3	CASSPMGREDEKLFF	TGTGCCAGCAGCCCGATGGGCAGGGAGGATGAAAAACTGTTTTTT
.	TRBJ2-2	.	TRBV30	CAWNRDTYTGELFF	TGTGCCTGGAACAGGGACACCTATACCGGGGAGCTGTTTTTT
.	TRBJ2-3	TRBD2	TRBV28	CASIQQAGAPTDTQYF	TGTGCCAGCATCCAACAGGCGGGAGCACCCACAGATACGCAGTATTTT
.	TRBJ2-7	TRBD1	TRBV7-2	CASSLAGQGAYEQYF	TGTGCCAGCAGCTTAGCAGGACAGGGAGCCTACGAGCAGTACTTC
once	TRBJ1-2	.	TRBV9	CASSPRQATYGYTF	TGTGCCAGCAGCCCTCGACAGGCCACCTATGGCTACACCTTC
.	TRBJ2-2	.	TRBV1	CTSSQDWGLVWSRELFF	TGCACCAGCAGCCAAGATTGGGGACTAGTATGGTCCCGGGAGCTGTTTTTT
.	TRBJ2-7	.	TRBV28	CASNSLRLEQYF	TGTGCCAGCAACTCCCTTCGTCTGGAGCAGTACTTC
.	TRBJ2-5	TRBD1	TRBV7-8	CASSPLGQGQETQYF	TGTGCCAGCAGCCCCCTGGGACAGGGGCAAGAGACCCAGTACTTC
.	TRBJ1-2	TRBD1	TRBV19	CASSMGTGVYGYTF	TGTGCCAGTAGTATGGGGACAGGGGTATATGGCTACACCTTC